A selection of T cell receptor beta chains follows, all from one sample in a study of blood T cell repertoires in COVID-19. Repertoires were generated with immunoSEQ multiplex PCR, while TCRdb's copy carries only in-frame clones and drops some. This table holds over 200,000 clones, around 80% found once. The sequenced material came from peripheral blood. The receptors originated from a woman in her twenties or thirties with COVID-19, enrolled during active disease. Each CDR3 is given with its conserved first and last residue. Each record gives: V gene, clone size, D gene, J gene, CDR3 DNA, CDR3 protein. The D gene is left open where the match is weak. Some rows have no size entry. The others give once, few or many, or a class for an expanded clone.

v_gene: TRBV7-3
abundance: NA
d_gene: NA
j_gene: TRBJ1-1
CDR3nt: TGTGCCAGCAGTCCAGGTAGGACAGACAACACTGAAGCTTTCTTT
CDR3aa: CASSPGRTDNTEAFF

v_gene: TRBV7-9
abundance: NA
d_gene: NA
j_gene: TRBJ1-2
CDR3nt: TGTGCCAGCAGCTCCGGCGGGGTCAACTACACCTTC
CDR3aa: CASSSGGVNYTF

v_gene: TRBV19
abundance: NA
d_gene: NA
j_gene: TRBJ2-2
CDR3nt: TGTGCCAGTAGTCCCTTACAGGTGGCGCAAACCGGGGAGCTGTTTTTT
CDR3aa: CASSPLQVAQTGELFF

v_gene: TRBV7-9
abundance: NA
d_gene: NA
j_gene: TRBJ1-6
CDR3nt: TGTGCCAGCAGCTTAGCTGAGACAGAGAATTCACCCCTCCACTTT
CDR3aa: CASSLAETENSPLHF

v_gene: TRBV3-1/TRBV3-2
abundance: few
d_gene: TRBD2
j_gene: TRBJ2-2
CDR3nt: TGTGCCAGCAGCCAAGGTCCTAGCGGCGGCGGGGAGCTGTTTTTT
CDR3aa: CASSQGPSGGGELFF

v_gene: TRBV28
abundance: NA
d_gene: TRBD1
j_gene: TRBJ1-4
CDR3nt: TGTGCCAGCAGTGTAACCGGGACAGGGGGAGAAAAACTGTTTTTT
CDR3aa: CASSVTGTGGEKLFF

v_gene: TRBV2
abundance: NA
d_gene: NA
j_gene: TRBJ1-2
CDR3nt: TGTGCCAGCAGTGATACGGGGATAGGGTATGGCTACACCTTC
CDR3aa: CASSDTGIGYGYTF

v_gene: TRBV19
abundance: NA
d_gene: NA
j_gene: TRBJ1-1
CDR3nt: TGTGCCAGTAGCCTAACGATAAATAGTGAAGCTTTCTTT
CDR3aa: CASSLTINSEAFF

v_gene: TRBV4-1
abundance: NA
d_gene: TRBD2
j_gene: TRBJ2-2
CDR3nt: TGCGCCAGCACCCCGGTCGGGGGGACGGTCACCGGGGAGCTGTTTTTT
CDR3aa: CASTPVGGTVTGELFF

v_gene: TRBV5-4
abundance: NA
d_gene: TRBD1
j_gene: TRBJ1-1
CDR3nt: TGTGCCAGCAGCGCCTTCGGACAGGGGGCAACTGAAGCTTTCTTT
CDR3aa: CASSAFGQGATEAFF

v_gene: TRBV15
abundance: NA
d_gene: NA
j_gene: TRBJ2-7
CDR3nt: TGTGCCACCAGCAGAGATCGGGGTGCGTACGAGCAGTACTTC
CDR3aa: CATSRDRGAYEQYF

v_gene: TRBV19
abundance: NA
d_gene: NA
j_gene: TRBJ1-1
CDR3nt: TGTGCCAGTAGTCTTGGCCGGGTTGGCACTGAAGCTTTCTTT
CDR3aa: CASSLGRVGTEAFF

v_gene: TRBV7-4
abundance: few
d_gene: TRBD1
j_gene: TRBJ2-7
CDR3nt: TGTGCCAGCAGCTTATTTGGGACAGGGTCCTACTACGAGCAGTACTTC
CDR3aa: CASSLFGTGSYYEQYF

v_gene: TRBV30
abundance: NA
d_gene: NA
j_gene: TRBJ2-6
CDR3nt: TGTGCCTGGAGTGCGTCTGGGGCCAACGTCCTGACTTTC
CDR3aa: CAWSASGANVLTF

v_gene: TRBV6-5
abundance: NA
d_gene: NA
j_gene: TRBJ2-7
CDR3nt: TGTGCCAGCAAAGTAATAACAGGTACCTACGAGCAGTACTTC
CDR3aa: CASKVITGTYEQYF

v_gene: TRBV6-6
abundance: NA
d_gene: TRBD1
j_gene: TRBJ1-5
CDR3nt: TGTGCTACAGGGGCTTCCAATCAGCCCCAGCATTTT
CDR3aa: CATGASNQPQHF

v_gene: TRBV3-1/TRBV3-2
abundance: NA
d_gene: TRBD1
j_gene: TRBJ1-5
CDR3nt: TGTGCCAGCAGCCAGGACAGGGATGAGCCCCAGCATTTT
CDR3aa: CASSQDRDEPQHF

v_gene: TRBV7-2
abundance: NA
d_gene: TRBD1
j_gene: TRBJ2-7
CDR3nt: TGTGCCAGCAGCTTATCCGGGACAGGGGGCTACGAGCAGTACTTC
CDR3aa: CASSLSGTGGYEQYF

v_gene: TRBV19
abundance: NA
d_gene: TRBD1
j_gene: TRBJ1-1
CDR3nt: TGTGCCAGTAGTATAGGGGACAGGCGGGCTGAAGCTTTCTTT
CDR3aa: CASSIGDRRAEAFF

v_gene: TRBV3-1/TRBV3-2
abundance: once
d_gene: NA
j_gene: TRBJ2-1
CDR3nt: TGTGCCAGCAGCCAAGTAGGGGCATTTTACAATGAGCAGTTCTTC
CDR3aa: CASSQVGAFYNEQFF

v_gene: TRBV5-8
abundance: few
d_gene: NA
j_gene: TRBJ2-2
CDR3nt: TGTGCCAGCTTCCGGGACACGCACACCGGGGAGCTGTTTTTT
CDR3aa: CASFRDTHTGELFF

v_gene: TRBV5-4
abundance: NA
d_gene: NA
j_gene: TRBJ1-2
CDR3nt: TGTGCCAGCAGCAGTTCAGGTTACTATGGCTACACCTTC
CDR3aa: CASSSSGYYGYTF

v_gene: TRBV2
abundance: NA
d_gene: NA
j_gene: TRBJ1-2
CDR3nt: TGTGCCAGCAGTGTACAGAGAAACTATGGCTACACCTTC
CDR3aa: CASSVQRNYGYTF

v_gene: TRBV19
abundance: few
d_gene: TRBD1
j_gene: TRBJ1-4
CDR3nt: TGTGCCAGTAACAATGGACAGGGTGTAAAACTGTTTTTT
CDR3aa: CASNNGQGVKLFF

v_gene: TRBV4-3
abundance: NA
d_gene: NA
j_gene: TRBJ2-2
CDR3nt: TGCGCCAGCAGCCAAGACCCCCCAGGGGAAGCCGGGGAGCTGTTTTTT
CDR3aa: CASSQDPPGEAGELFF

v_gene: TRBV20-1
abundance: once
d_gene: NA
j_gene: TRBJ1-2
CDR3nt: TGCAGTGCTAGTAAACAGGCGGGGTTTTTCTATGGCTACACCTTC
CDR3aa: CSASKQAGFFYGYTF